What follows describes a single T cell receptor (beta chain). The antigen is undetermined. The data belong to a study of vaccination and CD4 T cells after COVID-19. Study summary: Sampling after COVID took place at a median of 101 days (range 35 to 161) following diagnosis. Stimulation used overlapping spike peptides from SARS-CoV-2, HCoV-NL63, HCoV-OC43 and HCoV-229E.

The CDR3 contains 16 residues. The junction had 9 bases not matched to a gene; V was cut back by 6 bases and J by 0 bases. Treatment specified: roughly 11-day PBMC culture with coronavirus spike peptide pools or control peptides (ViraFEST assay). The assay that was used to sequence DNA from cultured CD4+ T cells was the Oncomine TCR Beta short-read assay. Genomic DNA was drawn out of CD4+ T cells grown in culture. Via MiXCR, TCRdb re-called the PCR reads, giving one row per CDR3 protein. The repertoire consists of roughly 20,000 distinct CDR3 sequences, with around 60% occurring once and the leading ten covering around 10%.

The receptor was isolated from a human donor who had recovered from COVID-19. This chain links TRBV12-3 or TRBV12-4 with TRBJ2-5; 8 nucleotides agree with TRBD1. The source material was CD4+ T cells from blood, cultured in vitro. The CDR3 DNA follows: TGTGCCAGCAGCCAAACCTCACAGGGGGACCAAGAGACCCAGTACTTC. It specifies CASSQTSQGDQETQYF.